This T cell receptor beta chain derives from a study of human T cells and chemical hapten exposure. The wider study: Small pooled library volume differences mainly caused per-sample TCR yield variation.

Stated time point: pre-sensitization, week 0. Treatment in this sample: therapeutic diphenylcyclopropenone sensitization with weekly scalp DPC. Someone pulled total RNA out of unfractionated whole blood. This clonotype was counted many times. MiXCR, applied by TCRdb to the RACE reads, yields one record per CDR3 protein. The data show some 57,000 distinct CDR3 sequences, roughly 10% seen once. Germline V gives CDR1 SNHLY, CDR2 FYNNEI. The CDR3 sequence is 13 residues long. V was trimmed by 7 bases and J by 7 bases, leaving 13 bases between them. The sequence came from a woman in her 30s with alopecia areata. Some clones in this sample may be carry-over from other donors' samples. The material was whole blood, obtained in connection with sensitization to the hapten diphenylcyclopropenone (DPC). The chain has TRBV2 and TRBJ1-4; possible D gene TRBD1, 5 bases. In nucleotides, the CDR3 is TGTGCCAGCACCGGGACCTCTGGTGAAAAACTGTTTTTT. Amino acid sequence: CASTGTSGEKLFF.